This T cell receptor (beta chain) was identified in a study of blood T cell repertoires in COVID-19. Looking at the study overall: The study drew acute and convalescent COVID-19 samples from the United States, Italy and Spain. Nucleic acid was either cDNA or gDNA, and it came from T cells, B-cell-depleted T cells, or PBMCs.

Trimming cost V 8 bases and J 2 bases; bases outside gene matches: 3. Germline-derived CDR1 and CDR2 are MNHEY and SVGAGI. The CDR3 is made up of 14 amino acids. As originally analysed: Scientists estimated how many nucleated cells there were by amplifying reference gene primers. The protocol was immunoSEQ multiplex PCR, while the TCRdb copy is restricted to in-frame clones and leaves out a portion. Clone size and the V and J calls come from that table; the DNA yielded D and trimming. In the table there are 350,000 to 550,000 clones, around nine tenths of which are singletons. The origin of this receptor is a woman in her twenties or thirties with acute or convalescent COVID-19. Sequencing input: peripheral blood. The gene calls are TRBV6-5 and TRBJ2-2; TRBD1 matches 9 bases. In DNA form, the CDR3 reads TGTGCCAGCGAGACAGGGGGAAACACCGGGGAGCTGTTTTTT. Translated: CASETGGNTGELFF.